This T cell receptor (beta chain) was observed in a study of T-cell memory formation after mild COVID-19. Constant-segment primers served in 5'RACE that generated TCR alpha and TCR beta cDNA libraries bearing sample barcodes and UMIs. TCRdb reprocessed the 5' RACE reads with MiXCR, giving one entry per CDR3 protein. The data show about 610,000 distinct CDR3 sequences, around a sixth seen once. This clonotype has a count of ten or more. Its antigen remains unknown. The V gene lost 2 bases and the J gene lost 5 bases, with 6 bases spanning the gap. Per germline, CDR1 SNHLY and CDR2 FYNNEI. The CDR3 is made up of 13 amino acids. Study findings and constraints: Contracting clones, day 15 to 85, had balanced CD4/CD8, and later expanders favored CD4+. Those CD4+ clones that contracted were mainly in CM and EM (CD8+ ones in EMRA).

The chain carries TRBV2 and TRBJ2-2, with TRBD2 as a possible D gene (6 bases). The sample consisted of PBMCs or a T cell subset sorted from them (not recorded which). This TCR was sampled from an adult woman who had mild COVID-19 (a few samples of this study predate the infection). Cell type and time point are not known. The CDR3 is CASSERGTGELFF. The CDR3 nucleotides read TGTGCCAGCAGTGAACGGGGGACCGGGGAGCTGTTTTTT.